The 19 T cell receptor beta chains below were found in one sample sequenced in a study of T cell repertoires in cytomegalovirus infection. No antigen has been assigned to these receptors. TCRdb re-called the reads through MiXCR, storing one row per CDR3 protein. Of roughly 990,000 distinct CDR3 sequences listed, roughly 31% are singletons. The starting material was cultured CD8+ T cells from PBMCs, obtained from culture after CMV antigen stimulation. Every receptor here comes from a human donor in good health (CMV status not recorded). Some clones in this sample may be carry-over from other donors' samples.

This clonotype appeared a single time. One end of the junction fails to match germline, which may point to a read error. The chain joins TRBV7-4 to TRBJ1-6; D gene uncertain. The CDR3 consists of 15 residues. The V gene's germline CDR1 is SGHVT and CDR2 SQSDAQ. The CDR3 loop reads CANSAQDGLRSPLHF. CDR3 in DNA: TGTGCCAACAGCGCCCAGGACGGCCTAAGATCACCCCTCCACTTT.

This chain uses TRBV28 with TRBJ2-7; 8 bases fit TRBD1. Germline V gene data show CDR1 as MDHEN and CDR2 as SYDVKM. This CDR3 comprises 16 residues. V gave up 2 bases and J gave up 2 bases; unmatched junction bases: 8. In nucleotides, the CDR3 is TGTGCCAGCAGTTTAACTATTCGGACAGGGCCCTACGAGCAGTACGTC. Its translation is CASSLTIRTGPYEQYV.

On this clonotype: One base away lies a much larger clone, so this may be a sequencing read error. The rearrangement uses TRBV7-9 and TRBJ1-4; D unresolved. The CDR3 loop spans 16 amino acids. CDR1 SEHNR and CDR2 FQNEAQ come from the germline V gene (reference sequence). V lost 5 bases and J 7 bases, leaving 20 bases between the germline ends. The CDR3, as DNA: TGTGCCAGCAGCCCGGAGTCCGAGCCTCTATTTGAAAAACTGTTTTTT. Its protein is CASSPESEPLFEKLFF.

This clonotype occurred a few times. The J gene is TRBJ1-2, the V gene TRBV12-3 or TRBV12-4, with 9 nucleotides matching TRBD1. The CDR3 is made up of 13 amino acids. The V segment lost 6 bases and the J segment 10 bases; nucleotides outside the gene matches: 9. CDR3 DNA: TGTGCCAGCAGATCCCGGGACAGGGCTTTCTACACCTTC. It codes for CASRSRDRAFYTF.

The rearrangement links TRBV6-5 to TRBJ2-5; 10 bases fit TRBD2. CDR1 and CDR2 (germline): MNHEY, SVGAGI. The CDR3 has 17 amino acids. The ends lost 2 bases at V and 5 bases at J; junction bases unmatched: 11. Here the CDR3 reads CASSYVGLAEGGETQYF. The CDR3 DNA reads as TGTGCCAGCAGTTACGTCGGACTAGCGGAGGGGGGGGAGACCCAGTACTTC.

At least ten counts were recorded for this clonotype. The gene calls are TRBV7-8 and TRBJ2-3; D perhaps matches TRBD2 (6 bases). Looked up from germline, CDR1 is SGHVS and CDR2 is FQNEAQ. This CDR3 region has 14 residues. Trimming stripped 7 bases from V and 3 bases from J, with 14 bases between. CDR3 sequence reads: CASTLIRETDTQYF. DNA for the CDR3: TGTGCCAGCACCCTTATCCGGGAGACAGATACGCAGTATTTT.

This clonotype appeared a few times. V usage is TRBV7-9 and J usage is TRBJ1-2, with a weak D call TRBD1 (6 bases). Between the trimmed V and J ends, which lost 5 bases and 5 bases, there was a span of 21 bases. Germline CDR1 reads SEHNR; CDR2 reads FQNEAQ (reference sequence). CDR3 length equals 16 residues. This CDR3 reads CASSTPFYGGGYGYTF. CDR3 bases: TGTGCCAGCAGCACACCTTTCTATGGGGGCGGGTATGGCTACACCTTC. The whole variable domain, filled in from reference TRBV7-9 and TRBJ1-2, reads DTGVSQNPRHKITKRGQNVTFRCDPISEHNRLYWYRQTLGQGPEFLTYFQNEAQLEKSRLLSDRFSAERPKGSFSTLEIQRTEQGDSAMYLCASSTPFYGGGYGYTFGSGTRLTVV.

Only a few counts were recorded for this clonotype. V usage is TRBV6-5 and J usage is TRBJ2-7, with D unresolved. The CDR3 extends over 13 amino acids. V was trimmed by 2 bases and J by 3 bases, leaving 8 bases between them. Looked up from germline, CDR1 is MNHEY and CDR2 is SVGAGI. The CDR3 is CASSYGEGYEQYF. CDR3 sequence (DNA): TGTGCCAGCAGTTACGGGGAAGGCTACGAGCAGTACTTC.

This clonotype was seen more than once but under ten times. The rearrangement joins TRBV6-5 to TRBJ1-4; D gene ambiguous. CDR3 length: 13 amino acids. Germline V gives CDR1 MNHEY, CDR2 SVGAGI. V was clipped by 2 bases and J by 5 bases, with 6 bases between them. The CDR3 protein is CASSYNGNEKLFF. The CDR3 DNA sequence: TGTGCCAGCAGTTACAACGGGAATGAAAAACTGTTTTTT.

The V gene is TRBV28, the J gene TRBJ2-5; D ambiguous. Trimming shortened V by 2 bases and J by 5 bases, and 12 bases separated the two germline ends. Germline V gene lookup returns CDR1 MDHEN and CDR2 SYDVKM. This CDR3 comprises 14 residues. CDR3 in amino acids: CASSLQAQHETQYF. CDR3 coding DNA: TGTGCCAGCAGTTTACAGGCCCAGCACGAGACCCAGTACTTC.

This clonotype came up a few times. The V and J genes are TRBV29-1 and TRBJ2-7, with a tentative D call TRBD2 (6 bases). Per the germline V gene, CDR1 is SQVTM and CDR2 is ANQGSEA. Trimming shortened V by 5 bases and J by 6 bases, and 14 bases separated the two germline ends. This CDR3 contains 12 residues. The CDR3, as DNA: TGCAGCGTTAGTTTGGGGGGTGGCGAGCAGTACTTC. This codes for CSVSLGGGEQYF.

The rearrangement links TRBV7-9 to TRBJ2-7, with D tentatively TRBD1 or TRBD2 (6 bases each). CDR1 is SEHNR and CDR2 is FQNEAQ in the germline V gene (reference sequence). V gave up 2 bases and J gave up 3 bases, with 14 bases separating them. CDR3 length: 15 amino acids. CDR3 sequence reads: CASSLRGTPNYEQYF. Written as DNA, the CDR3 is TGTGCCAGCAGCTTAAGGGGGACTCCAAACTACGAGCAGTACTTC.

In nucleotides, the CDR3 is TGTGCCAGCAGCTTAGGTAGGGGGCTAAGGGTCTACAATGAGCAGTTCTTC. The encoded protein is CASSLGRGLRVYNEQFF. This rearrangement joins TRBV7-9 to TRBJ2-1; 7 bases line up with TRBD1. The CDR3 loop spans 17 amino acids. From germline, CDR1 is SEHNR and CDR2 FQNEAQ (reference sequence). Losses at the gene ends were 1 base for V and 3 bases for J; bases not matched to a gene: 9.

The V and J genes are TRBV2 and TRBJ2-4; a weak D match, TRBD2 (7 bases). This CDR3 contains 16 residues. V lost 2 bases, J lost 2 bases, and 13 bases lay in between. Germline assignment: CDR1 SNHLY and CDR2 FYNNEI. CDR3 loop: CASSERGGVTKNIQYF. CDR3 DNA: TGTGCCAGCAGTGAAAGGGGGGGGGTGACCAAAAACATTCAGTACTTC.

This clonotype was detected a few times. This chain joins TRBV12-3 or TRBV12-4 and TRBJ2-5; either TRBD1 or TRBD2 may supply D (5 bases each). Trimming stripped 5 bases from V and 1 base from J, with 14 bases between. The CDR3 extends over 15 amino acids. CDR3: CASSTPGAAQETQYF. The CDR3 nucleotides are TGTGCCAGCAGTACCCCCGGGGCGGCCCAAGAGACCCAGTACTTC.

The chain uses TRBV5-1 and TRBJ2-5; 8 bases align to TRBD2. The CDR3 is 17 residues long. V lost 0 bases, J lost 0 bases, and 7 bases stayed unmatched. Germline V gene sequence: CDR1 SGHRS, CDR2 YFSETQ. This chain's CDR3 is CASSLAVASGYQETQYF. CDR3 bases: TGCGCCAGCAGCTTGGCCGTAGCTAGCGGGTACCAAGAGACCCAGTACTTC.

The V and J genes are TRBV6-5 and TRBJ2-7; TRBD1 matches at 10 bases. V trimming: 7 bases; J trimming: 7 bases; junction bases outside the gene matches: 10. The CDR3 runs 14 residues. In germline, CDR1 is MNHEY, CDR2 SVGAGI. Here the CDR3 reads CASTSPGQGREQYF. For the CDR3, the DNA is TGTGCCAGCACTAGCCCGGGACAGGGGCGAGAGCAGTACTTC.

This clonotype was seen a handful of times. The rearrangement joins TRBV27 to TRBJ1-5, with 8 positions matching TRBD1. The J segment lost 5 bases and the V segment lost 5 bases, leaving 8 bases of the junction unmatched. Germline CDR1 and CDR2: MNHEY and SMNVEV (reference sequence). The CDR3 runs 15 residues. CDR3 region: CASSPTGEVDQPQHF. The DNA of the CDR3 is TGTGCCAGCAGTCCGACAGGGGAGGTCGATCAGCCCCAGCATTTT.

As concerns this clonotype: A read error is possible here, since a much larger clone lies one base away. The chain employs TRBV7-6 and TRBJ2-2, with unresolved D. Germline CDR1 reads SGHVS; CDR2 reads FNYEAQ. This CDR3 is 15 amino acids long. CDR3 loop: CANSSLLSLTGELFF. The CDR3 DNA follows: TGTGCCAACAGCTCCCTACTCAGTCTCACCGGGGAGCTGTTTTTT.